Many counts were recorded for the clone carrying this TCR beta chain. Per the germline V gene, CDR1 is LGHDT and CDR2 is YNNKEL (reference sequence). CDR3 length equals 14 residues. The V and J ends lost 7 bases and 5 bases respectively, with 14 bases between them. The data were obtained in a study of T cells in Graves' hyperthyroidism and ophthalmopathy. RNA transcripts served as the template for amplifying TCR beta CDR3 regions. The study used the HTBI primer set for a first-round RT-PCR of the TCR CDR3. TCRdb fed the multiplex PCR reads into MiXCR, producing one record per CDR3 protein. The table lists about 740,000 distinct CDR3 sequences, 13% to 15% of them singletons.

The source material was blood. The chain joins TRBV3-1 to TRBJ2-2; perhaps TRBD2 as D (6 bases). The TCR was taken from a woman between 18 and 29 years old with Graves' hyperthyroidism. CDR3 in DNA: TGTGCCAGCAAGGTCTCTAGCGAAACCGGGGAGCTGTTTTTT. Its translation is CASKVSSETGELFF.